The 25 T cell receptor beta chains below were found in one sample sequenced in a study of cytomegalovirus exposure and HLA in healthy donors. 13 Jbeta primers and 60 Vbeta primers were used for the PCR. Data came from immunoSEQ multiplex PCR; TCRdb stores just in-frame clones and leaves some out. The table has 84,000 or so clones, less than 80% seen once. Sequencing used PBMCs. Receptor source: a male donor in good health and CMV-seronegative.

The V gene is TRBV6-5, the J gene TRBJ2-7; TRBD1 might be the D (5 bases). This CDR3 is built from 13 residues. CDR1 is MNHEY and CDR2 is SVGAGI in the germline V gene. Between the trimmed V and J ends, which lost 2 bases and 4 bases, there was a span of 9 bases. The CDR3 region has the DNA TGTGCCAGCAGTTACGACAGCTGGTACGAGCAGTACTTC. Its translation: CASSYDSWYEQYF.

The gene calls are TRBV11-2 and TRBJ1-2; TRBD1 agrees at 11 bases. After removal of 6 bases from V and 7 bases from J, the junction contained 7 bases not matched to a gene. Germline V gene data show CDR1 as SGHAT and CDR2 as FQNNGV. The CDR3 runs to 14 residues. The CDR3 nucleotides are TGTGCCAGCAGGCCCGGACAGGGGGCCCTTGGCTACACCTTC. This gives the protein CASRPGQGALGYTF.

This clone was observed once. The chain combines TRBV4-3 with TRBJ1-5; D unclear. Germline-derived CDR1 and CDR2 are LGHNA and YSLEER. The CDR3 sequence is 14 residues long. Trimming took 0 bases from V and 4 from J, leaving 7 bases between them. CDR3 nucleotides: TGCGCCAGCAGCCAAGATTGGAGGAATCAGCCCCAGCATTTT. This gives the protein CASSQDWRNQPQHF.

This chain uses TRBV27 with TRBJ2-1; TRBD2 aligns across 8 bases. From germline, CDR1 is MNHEY and CDR2 SMNVEV (reference sequence). This CDR3 contains 15 residues. V lost 5 bases and J lost 5; bases outside the gene matches: 8. The CDR3 DNA reads TGTGCCAGCAGTCGCGGGGGGCCTCCTCACAATGAGCAGTTCTTC. It yields the protein CASSRGGPPHNEQFF.

This CDR3 reads CASSYGSGINYGYTF. For the CDR3, the DNA is TGTGCCAGCAGCTATGGATCGGGGATTAACTATGGCTACACCTTC. The chain is built from TRBV5-4 and TRBJ1-2; D not certain. Per germline, CDR1 SGHNT and CDR2 YYREEE (reference sequence). The CDR3 is 15 residues long. Trimming removed 3 bases from V and 1 base from J, with 13 bases in between.

CDR3 sequence: CASTKTGASTNEKLFF. The CDR3 DNA is TGTGCCAGCACCAAGACAGGTGCCTCAACTAATGAAAAACTGTTTTTT. This rearrangement joins TRBV2 to TRBJ1-4, with D maybe TRBD1 (6 bases). Germline loops: CDR1 SNHLY, CDR2 FYNNEI. The V gene lost 7 bases and the J gene lost 0 bases, with 15 bases spanning the gap. The CDR3 is made up of 16 amino acids.

On this clone: One end of the junction varies from germline; a read error may be responsible. This sequence joins TRBV7-9 and TRBJ2-1; 7 bases agree with TRBD1. Germline CDR1 and CDR2: SEHNR and FQNEAQ (reference sequence). This CDR3 region has 15 residues. The CDR3 region has the DNA TGTTCCAGCAGCTTAGAAAGGGGGCTAAGCAATGAGCAGTTCTTC. This translates into CSSSLERGLSNEQFF.

Only a few counts were recorded for this clone. The chain links TRBV5-8 to TRBJ1-3; no firm D call. This CDR3 is 15 amino acids long. V was pared by 0 bases and J by 4 bases, with 11 bases between. The germline gives CDR1 SGHTS, CDR2 YDEGEE. The CDR3 sequence is CASSLGPGSGNTIYF. In DNA, the CDR3 is TGTGCCAGCAGCTTGGGGCCAGGATCAGGAAACACCATATATTTT.

The gene calls are TRBV4-1 and TRBJ1-1; a weak D match, TRBD1 (5 bases). This CDR3 has 20 residues. Trimming took 4 bases from V and 3 from J, leaving 30 bases between them. The germline V gene encodes CDR1 MGHRA and CDR2 YSYEKL. In nucleotides, the CDR3 is TGCGCCAGCAGCCCTCACCGAATGGTAGTAAGGGGCCGACACGACACTGAAGCTTTCTTT. Translation gives CASSPHRMVVRGRHDTEAFF.

This chain connects TRBV18 to TRBJ2-5; 13 bases line up with TRBD2. The DNA end lines up better with TRBJ2-7; the J call may be wrong. Germline V CDR1 and CDR2: KGHSH, LQKENI. This CDR3 comprises 16 residues. The DNA of the CDR3 is TGTGCCAGCTCACCAACGGGACTAGCGGGAAGCTACGAGCAGTACTTC. Amino acids: CASSPTGLAGSYEQYF.

Written as DNA, the CDR3 is TGTGCCAGCAGTTTACCCGACAGGGGGGGCACCATATATTTT. The encoded protein is CASSLPDRGGTIYF. The chain recombines TRBV28 with TRBJ1-3; 9 bases line up with TRBD1. The CDR3 runs to 14 residues. The ends lost 2 bases at V and 9 bases at J; junction bases unmatched: 5. Germline V lookup: CDR1 MDHEN, CDR2 SYDVKM.

This chain connects TRBV29-1 to TRBJ2-3, with 14 bases lining up with TRBD2. The length of the CDR3 is 14 residues. Germline CDR1 is SQVTM and CDR2 is ANQGSEA. Trimming cost V 7 bases and J 3 bases; bases outside gene matches: 3. This chain's CDR3 is CSARLAGGTDTQYF. The CDR3 DNA sequence: TGCAGCGCCAGACTAGCGGGGGGGACAGATACGCAGTATTTT.

The V gene is TRBV2, the J gene TRBJ1-6, with D maybe TRBD1 (5 bases). From germline, CDR1 is SNHLY and CDR2 FYNNEI. The CDR3 is made up of 15 amino acids. V was cut by 0 bases and J by 9 bases, with 12 bases left in between. The CDR3 loop reads CASSEARGNSSPLHF. CDR3 DNA: TGTGCCAGCAGTGAAGCTCGGGGGAACAGTTCACCCCTCCACTTT.

The chain uses TRBV7-9 and TRBJ1-1; D is uncertain. The germline V gene has CDR1 SEHNR and CDR2 FQNEAQ (reference sequence). V lost 1 base and J lost 0, with 9 bases in between. This CDR3 spans 15 amino acids. The DNA of the CDR3 is TGTGCCAGCAGCTTAGGGCGGGCCATGAACACTGAAGCTTTCTTT. Encoded protein: CASSLGRAMNTEAFF.

This clone was seen only a few times. The chain carries TRBV28 and TRBJ1-5; D possibly corresponds to TRBD1 (5 bases). Germline CDR1 and CDR2: MDHEN and SYDVKM. CDR3 size: 14 residues. V was pared by 5 bases and J by 3 bases, with 11 bases between. CDR3 nucleotides: TGTGCCAGCAGTACCTACAGGATCAATCAGCCCCAGCATTTT. Its protein product is CASSTYRINQPQHF.

CDR3 bases: TGTGCCAGCAGCTTTGACAGGGTCTTCTACGAGCAGTACTTC. It is translated as CASSFDRVFYEQYF. This chain connects TRBV7-2 to TRBJ2-7; 7 bases are shared with TRBD1. CDR1 and CDR2 from the germline V gene are SGHTA and FQGNSA. V gave up 3 bases and J gave up 3 bases; unmatched junction bases: 5. CDR3 length: 14 residues.

V gene TRBV15 combines with J gene TRBJ1-5, with 7 bases fitting TRBD1. Germline V gives CDR1 LNHNV, CDR2 YYDKDF (reference sequence). The J segment lost 2 bases and the V segment lost 7 bases, leaving 8 bases of the junction unmatched. CDR3 length: 15 residues. CDR3 sequence: CATTTTGAGNQPQHF. Written as DNA, the CDR3 is TGTGCCACCACCACAACAGGGGCGGGCAATCAGCCCCAGCATTTT. Complete variable domain (other parts from reference TRBV15 and TRBJ1-5): DAMVIQNPRYQVTQFGKPVTLSCSQTLNHNVMYWYQQKSSQAPKLLFHYYDKDFNNEADTPDNFQSRRPNTSFCFLDIRSPGLGDTAMYLCATTTTGAGNQPQHFGDGTRLSIL.

The J gene is TRBJ2-5, the V gene TRBV5-1, with D perhaps matching TRBD1 (6 bases). V lost 3 bases to trimming and J lost 4 bases, with 13 bases between them. The CDR3 totals 14 residues. CDR1 and CDR2 from the germline V gene are SGHRS and YFSETQ. CDR3 in DNA: TGCGCCAGCAGCTCTTATGGGGGCAGAGAGACCCAGTACTTC. Translating gives CASSSYGGRETQYF. Drawing the rest from reference TRBV5-1 and TRBJ2-5, the complete variable domain is KAGVTQTPRYLIKTRGQQVTLSCSPISGHRSVSWYQQTPGQGLQFLFEYFSETQRNKGNFPGRFSGRQFSNSRSEMNVSTLELGDSALYLCASSSYGGRETQYFGPGTRLLVL.

The chain links TRBV25-1 to TRBJ1-2, with D perhaps matching TRBD1 (5 bases). V was clipped by 7 bases and J by 10 bases, with 19 bases between them. Looked up from germline, CDR1 is MGHDK and CDR2 is SYGVNS. The length of the CDR3 is 13 residues. CDR3 in amino acids: CASTGAGVHAYTF. The CDR3 coding sequence is TGTGCCAGCACTGGGGCGGGGGTGCATGCCTACACCTTC.

This clone was seen only a few times. The chain recombines TRBV2 with TRBJ2-1; 11 bases align to TRBD2. V dropped 7 bases and J dropped 12; count of bases not matched to a gene: 8. This CDR3 is built from 13 residues. CDR1 is SNHLY, CDR2 FYNNEI, per germline. The DNA of the CDR3 is TGTGCCAGCACCATAGGACTAGCGGGCTGGCAGTTCTTC. Its protein is CASTIGLAGWQFF.

The genes are TRBV7-3 and TRBJ2-5, with D possibly being TRBD1 (6 bases). Near its end, the DNA agrees better with TRBJ2-7, so the J call may be wrong. Germline values: CDR1 SGHTA, CDR2 FQGTGA. The CDR3 is made up of 13 amino acids. The CDR3 sequence: CASSLKGRGEQYF. The CDR3 coding sequence is TGTGCCAGCAGCTTAAAGGGCAGGGGCGAGCAGTACTTC.

The chain joins TRBV15 to TRBJ1-3; 9 bases match TRBD1. Looked up from germline, CDR1 is LNHNV and CDR2 is YYDKDF (reference sequence). The CDR3 is 18 residues long. With 5 bases clipped from V and 0 bases from J, the junction kept 11 bases outside the gene matches. CDR3 sequence (DNA): TGTGCCACCAGCGGACAGGGGTGGGGTAGGCTCTCTGGAAACACCATATATTTT. Its protein product is CATSGQGWGRLSGNTIYF.

This chain links TRBV19 with TRBJ1-3; no clear D gene. V was pared by 0 bases and J by 0 bases, with 6 bases between. The germline V gene encodes CDR1 LNHDA and CDR2 SQIVND (reference sequence). This CDR3 is 15 amino acids long. Here the CDR3 reads CASSIELPSGNTIYF. Here the CDR3 DNA reads TGTGCCAGTAGTATAGAGCTACCCTCTGGAAACACCATATATTTT.

The chain couples TRBV6-5 to TRBJ2-7; 12 nucleotides agree with TRBD1. Germline CDR1 is MNHEY and CDR2 is SVGAGI. The CDR3 spans 15 residues. With V trimmed by 4 bases and J by 9 bases, 10 bases remained unmatched. The CDR3 coding sequence is TGTGCCAGCAGTTCTCACGGGACAGGGGGCGGGATGCAGTACTTC. It specifies CASSSHGTGGGMQYF.

This clone has just a few counts. J is TRBJ1-5 and V is TRBV29-1, with 10 bases lining up with TRBD1. CDR1 SQVTM and CDR2 ANQGSEA come from the germline V gene. Trimming at V came to 7 bases and at J to 6 bases, leaving 9 bases not matched to a gene. The CDR3 sequence is 14 residues long. DNA for the CDR3: TGCAGCGCATCCGGGACAGGGGCTGGTCAGCCCCAGCATTTT. This sequence encodes CSASGTGAGQPQHF.